This T cell receptor (beta chain) comes out of a study of OX40 agonist ivuxolimab in advanced cancers. Sequencing was performed with immunoSEQ multiplex PCR; in TCRdb, only in-frame clones are kept and a portion is missing. The sample has over 60,000 clones; almost 85% are singletons. This TCR came from an adult with an advanced solid tumor such as melanoma, head and neck, liver or kidney cancer. Sequencing was performed on CD4+ or CD8+ T cells sorted from blood, taken in a trial of the OX40 agonist ivuxolimab.

The CDR3 protein is CASSPGGAVYEQYF. The DNA of the CDR3 is TGTGCCAGCAGCCCTGGCGGGGCCGTTTACGAGCAGTACTTC. This chain joins TRBV7-9 and TRBJ2-7; TRBD2 might be the D (6 bases). V lost 5 bases to trimming and J lost 4 bases, with 15 bases between them. The CDR3 is 14 residues long. Germline V CDR1 and CDR2: SEHNR, FQNEAQ (reference sequence).